The 20 T cell receptor beta chains reported below all come from one sample, sequenced in a study of blood T cell repertoires in COVID-19. The repertoire was sequenced with immunoSEQ multiplex PCR; TCRdb's copy has only in-frame clones and lacks some. The table records around 190,000 clones, 76% of them present only once. Sequenced: PBMCs or T cells enriched from blood (not recorded which). The receptors shown here come from a woman aged 45-59 years with acute COVID-19.

The chain employs TRBV30 and TRBJ1-6, with a tentative D call TRBD1 (5 bases). Germline V gene data show CDR1 as GTSNPN and CDR2 as SVGIG (reference sequence). V was trimmed by 0 bases and J by 4 bases, leaving 13 bases between them. The CDR3 spans 16 residues. The CDR3 reads CAWSVRAGPYNSPLHF. The DNA for the CDR3 is TGTGCCTGGAGTGTACGGGCAGGGCCATATAATTCACCCCTCCACTTT.

The table lists this clone with a few counts. The rearrangement uses TRBV11-2 and TRBJ1-5; maybe TRBD1 (5 bases). The V end lost 0 bases, the J end lost 5 bases, and 5 bases lay between the germline ends. The germline V gene has CDR1 SGHAT and CDR2 FQNNGV. The CDR3 length is 13 residues. CDR3 DNA sequence: TGTGCCAGCAGCTTAGACAGGGATCAGCCCCAGCATTTT. It specifies CASSLDRDQPQHF.

V gene TRBV19 combines with J gene TRBJ2-1; 12 bases fit TRBD2. J gave up 6 bases and V 7 bases, and 7 bases lay outside the gene matches. Germline assignment: CDR1 LNHDA and CDR2 SQIVND (reference sequence). CDR3 length: 15 residues. CDR3 in amino acids: CASNNPSGGVNEQFF. CDR3 nucleotides: TGTGCCAGTAATAATCCTAGCGGGGGGGTCAATGAGCAGTTCTTC.

This chain links TRBV29-1 with TRBJ1-2, with 7 nucleotides matching TRBD1. CDR1 is SQVTM and CDR2 is ANQGSEA in the germline V gene. The CDR3 is 15 residues long. The V gene end was trimmed by 5 bases and the J gene end by 2 bases; junction bases not matched to a gene: 11. CDR3 DNA: TGCAGCGTTTACCGGCAGGGACAGCGAAACTATGGCTACACCTTC. It encodes CSVYRQGQRNYGYTF.

The CDR3 DNA is TGTGCCAGCAGCCAACCGACAGGGAATAATTCACCCCTCCACTTT. Protein sequence: CASSQPTGNNSPLHF. V is TRBV7-9 and J is TRBJ1-6, with 7 nucleotides matching TRBD1. This CDR3 has 15 residues. Germline V gene data show CDR1 as SEHNR and CDR2 as FQNEAQ (reference sequence). V was pared by 5 bases and J by 5 bases, with 6 bases of the junction left unmatched.

V is TRBV19 and J is TRBJ2-3; TRBD2 agrees at 8 bases. The length of the CDR3 is 15 residues. The junction had 7 bases not matched to a gene; V was cut back by 2 bases and J by 6 bases. Germline V gene lookup returns CDR1 LNHDA and CDR2 SQIVND (reference sequence). CDR3: CASSILAGEGDTQYF. CDR3 DNA: TGTGCCAGTAGTATACTAGCGGGCGAGGGGGATACGCAGTATTTT.

The chain joins TRBV10-3 to TRBJ2-1, with TRBD1 identical over 12 bases. This CDR3 region has 18 residues. The germline V gene has CDR1 ENHRY and CDR2 SYGVKD. Trimming at V came to 4 bases and at J to 1 base, leaving 8 bases not matched to a gene. The CDR3 DNA is TGTGCCATCAGTGCGTGGGGACAGGGGGCAGGGTCCTACAATGAGCAGTTCTTC. Residues: CAISAWGQGAGSYNEQFF.

The chain joins TRBV28 to TRBJ2-3, with TRBD2 identical over 8 bases. J lost 4 bases, V lost 5 bases, and 8 bases had no gene match. Germline values: CDR1 MDHEN, CDR2 SYDVKM. The CDR3 is made up of 15 amino acids. The CDR3 sequence is CASSSSGVRADTQYF. DNA for the CDR3: TGTGCCAGCAGTAGTAGCGGGGTTCGGGCAGATACGCAGTATTTT. The complete variable domain, with remaining parts taken from reference TRBV28 and TRBJ2-3, reads DVKVTQSSRYLVKRTGEKVFLECVQDMDHENMFWYRQDPGLGLRLIYFSYDVKMKEKGDIPEGYSVSREKKERFSLILESASTNQTSMYLCASSSSGVRADTQYFGPGTRLTVL.

The chain joins TRBV5-4 to TRBJ2-1, with D possibly matching TRBD1 (6 bases). Germline CDR1 is SGHNT and CDR2 is YYREEE (reference sequence). The CDR3 is made up of 12 amino acids. Trimming cost V 2 bases and J 14 bases, with 14 bases left between them. This chain's CDR3 is CASSFDSQGKFF. The DNA of the CDR3 is TGTGCCAGCAGCTTTGACTCCCAGGGGAAGTTCTTC.

CDR3 in amino acids: CASRTDRATDTQYF. The CDR3 DNA reads as TGTGCCAGCAGAACGGACAGGGCGACAGATACGCAGTATTTT. The rearrangement uses TRBV6-6 and TRBJ2-3; 8 bases fit TRBD1. V gave up 6 bases and J gave up 3 bases; unmatched junction bases: 5. The CDR3 length is 14 residues. CDR1 and CDR2 (germline): MNHNY, SVGAGI (reference sequence).

This sequence joins TRBV10-3 and TRBJ2-5, with 8 bases aligning to TRBD2. The germline V gene encodes CDR1 ENHRY and CDR2 SYGVKD. V was pared by 6 bases and J by 1 base, with 4 bases of the junction left unmatched. This CDR3 is built from 14 residues. As DNA, the CDR3 is TGTGCCATCAGAGGCGGGGGGCCCCAAGAGACCCAGTACTTC. This codes for CAIRGGGPQETQYF.

The rearrangement joins TRBV28 to TRBJ1-1, with no clear D. This CDR3 is built from 10 residues. V was pared by 6 bases and J by 11 bases, with 10 bases between. Per germline, CDR1 MDHEN and CDR2 SYDVKM. The CDR3 region is CASSQESAFF. For the CDR3, the DNA is TGTGCCAGCAGCCAAGAGTCGGCTTTCTTT.

This chain uses TRBV4-3 with TRBJ2-4; D gene ambiguous. V shed 3 bases and J shed 0 bases, with 9 bases lying between them. CDR1 is LGHNA, CDR2 YSLEER, per germline. The CDR3 contains 15 residues. The CDR3 protein is CASSHTGVAKNIQYF. The CDR3 DNA is TGCGCCAGCAGCCACACTGGAGTAGCCAAAAACATTCAGTACTTC.

This clone was detected a few times. This chain uses TRBV19 with TRBJ1-2; D perhaps matches TRBD1 (6 bases). With 6 bases removed from V and 4 bases from J, the gap between germline ends came to 18 bases. The CDR3 consists of 15 residues. Germline assignment: CDR1 LNHDA and CDR2 SQIVND (reference sequence). This CDR3 reads CASSLNRDGGYGYTF. The DNA of the CDR3 is TGTGCCAGTAGCCTGAACAGGGACGGCGGCTATGGCTACACCTTC.

The chain recombines TRBV7-2 with TRBJ1-2, with 8 bases matching TRBD1. Germline V gene lookup returns CDR1 SGHTA and CDR2 FQGNSA. The V gene end was trimmed by 2 bases and the J gene end by 4 bases; junction bases not matched to a gene: 6. The CDR3 is 15 residues long. Here the CDR3 reads CASSLNGQGTYGYTF. In DNA form, the CDR3 reads TGTGCCAGCAGCTTAAACGGACAGGGCACCTATGGCTACACCTTC. Supplemented by reference TRBV7-2 and TRBJ1-2, the full variable domain reads GAGVSQSPSNKVTEKGKDVELRCDPISGHTALYWYRQSLGQGLEFLIYFQGNSAPDKSGLPSDRFSAERTGGSVSTLTIQRTQQEDSAVYLCASSLNGQGTYGYTFGSGTRLTVV.

V gene TRBV7-2 combines with J gene TRBJ2-3, with 13 bases aligning to TRBD2. CDR1 SGHTA and CDR2 FQGNSA come from the germline V gene. The CDR3 length is 16 residues. The V segment lost 5 bases and the J segment 2 bases; nucleotides outside the gene matches: 4. The CDR3 bases are TGTGCCAGCAGCGAACTAGCGGGGGGGACCACAGATACGCAGTATTTT. It codes for CASSELAGGTTDTQYF.

The V and J genes are TRBV19 and TRBJ1-6; D unclear. The CDR3 runs 14 residues. V lost 6 bases, J lost 6 bases, and 12 bases lay in between. The germline CDR1 and CDR2 sequences are LNHDA and SQIVND (reference sequence). The CDR3: CASSLRDFNSPLHF. The CDR3 region has the DNA TGTGCCAGTAGCCTCCGGGATTTTAATTCACCCCTCCACTTT.

V and J are TRBV7-2 and TRBJ2-6; 9 nucleotides match TRBD2. With V trimmed by 6 bases and J by 2 bases, 2 bases remained unmatched. CDR1 is SGHTA, CDR2 FQGNSA, per germline. The length of the CDR3 is 15 residues. Written as DNA, the CDR3 is TGTGCCAGCAGGGGACTAGCCGCTGGGGCCAACGTCCTGACTTTC. Protein: CASRGLAAGANVLTF.

The chain has TRBV18 and TRBJ2-7; 8 bases agree with TRBD2. With V trimmed by 2 bases and J by 5 bases, 8 bases remained unmatched. The CDR3 contains 15 residues. The germline gives CDR1 KGHSH, CDR2 LQKENI. CDR3 loop: CASSPVGGASDEQYV. The CDR3 DNA reads TGTGCCAGCTCACCAGTCGGGGGGGCCAGCGACGAGCAGTACGTC.

The rearrangement links TRBV30 to TRBJ1-6; 9 nucleotides match TRBD1. This CDR3 region has 14 residues. Germline CDR1 is GTSNPN and CDR2 is SVGIG (reference sequence). With V trimmed by 2 bases and J by 10 bases, 6 bases remained unmatched. CDR3 nucleotide sequence: TGTGCCTGGAGTTTGGACAGGGGATGGTCACCCCTCCACTTT. Its protein is CAWSLDRGWSPLHF. Variable domain in full (rest from reference TRBV30 and TRBJ1-6): SQTIHQWPATLVQPVGSPLSLECTVEGTSNPNLYWYRQAAGRGLQLLFYSVGIGQISSEVPQNLSASRPQDRQFILSSKKLLLSDSGFYLCAWSLDRGWSPLHFGNGTRLTVT.